These 29 T cell receptor beta chains originate from one sample sequenced in a study of response to subunit inactivated influenza vaccine. From the RT-PCR reads, TCRdb called clonotypes with MiXCR, one entry per CDR3 protein. The data show 500,000 to 600,000 distinct CDR3 sequences, approximately 10% seen once. These data were likewise used in another study, on T cells expressing NK-cell markers. This second study says: Production of TCR beta cDNA relied on 5'RACE template switching with UMIs.

Sequenced material: PBMCs from blood, taken on the day of vaccination. The source of these receptors is a man aged 45-60 years who received an inactivated influenza vaccine.

This clonotype was seen repeatedly, ten times or more. The rearrangement links TRBV6-1 to TRBJ1-1; D is unresolved. CDR3 length equals 14 residues. V shed 2 bases and J shed 0 bases, with 7 bases lying between them. CDR1 is MNHNS and CDR2 is SASEGT in the germline V gene. The CDR3 DNA reads as TGTGCCAGCAGTGAAAAGGGTTTGAACACTGAAGCTTTCTTT. Its protein product is CASSEKGLNTEAFF.

Details on this clonotype: This may come from a read error, since a much larger clone is one base off. This chain uses TRBV20-1 with TRBJ1-1; D gene unclear. The germline CDR1 and CDR2 sequences are DFQATT and SNEGSKA (reference sequence). The CDR3 has 11 residues. V lost 3 bases and J 1 base, leaving 3 bases between the germline ends. CDR3 sequence: CSARQNTEAFF. The CDR3 DNA follows: TGCAGTGCTAGGCAGAACACTGAAGCTTTCTTT.

This clonotype was counted a few times. J is TRBJ2-1 and V is TRBV29-1, with TRBD2 matching over 16 bases. The CDR3 consists of 19 residues. V lost 1 base to trimming and J lost 1 base; unmatched junction nucleotides: 7. The germline V gene encodes CDR1 SQVTM and CDR2 ANQGSEA. The CDR3 sequence: CSVEGSGTSGRGSYNEQFF. The CDR3 DNA sequence: TGCAGCGTTGAAGGGTCCGGGACTAGCGGGAGGGGGTCCTACAATGAGCAGTTCTTC.

This clonotype was found many times. The chain employs TRBV29-1 and TRBJ2-5; weak D call: TRBD1 (6 bases). V was clipped by 6 bases and J by 2 bases, with 19 bases between them. Per germline, CDR1 SQVTM and CDR2 ANQGSEA. This CDR3 spans 15 amino acids. In DNA, the CDR3 is TGCAGCGTGGGACCTCCGGGACACGATCAAGAGACCCAGTACTTC. Translation: CSVGPPGHDQETQYF.

In this sample, this clonotype turned up a few times. The chain is built from TRBV6-2 or TRBV6-3 and TRBJ2-7, with TRBD1 matching over 8 bases. This CDR3 comprises 12 residues. Germline CDR1 is MNHEY and CDR2 is SVGEGT. Trimming removed 11 bases from V and 5 bases from J; junction bases left unmatched: 8. The CDR3 here is CACNRGSNEQYF. The CDR3 coding sequence is TGTGCCTGCAACAGGGGGTCCAACGAGCAGTACTTC.

This clonotype was found a few times. This rearrangement joins TRBV21-1 to TRBJ2-7; the table's D call, TRBD1, was not checked against the DNA. TRBV21-1 is given as a pseudogene. This CDR3 spans 16 amino acids. The CDR3 sequence: CASSKQTGENTYEQYF. In DNA, the CDR3 is TGTGCCAGCAGCAAACAGACAGGAGAGAATACCTACGAGCAGTACTTC.

The gene calls are TRBV12-3 or TRBV12-4 and TRBJ2-7, with a possible D match to TRBD1 (5 bases). CDR3 size: 14 residues. Trimming took off 8 bases at V and 0 bases at J, with 14 bases between the two ends. The DNA of the CDR3 is TGTGCCAGCGCTACAGGTTTGAGCTCCTACGAGCAGTACTTC. Translating gives CASATGLSSYEQYF.

The gene calls are TRBV20-1 and TRBJ2-1; D call uncertain. The CDR3 is 14 residues long. V was shortened by 2 bases and J by 8 bases, with 16 bases between the two germline ends. Germline CDR1 and CDR2: DFQATT and SNEGSKA (reference sequence). The CDR3 DNA reads TGCAGTGCTAGAACTCCTCTCGCGGAATATGAGCAGTTCTTC. Amino acids: CSARTPLAEYEQFF.

The table lists this clonotype with a few counts. This chain joins TRBV6-1 and TRBJ2-2, with 7 bases identical to TRBD1. CDR3 size: 14 residues. The V gene's germline CDR1 is MNHNS and CDR2 SASEGT. With V trimmed by 4 bases and J by 3 bases, 2 bases remained unmatched. CDR3 sequence reads: CASSGQGYTGELFF. In DNA, the CDR3 is TGTGCCAGCAGTGGACAGGGCTACACCGGGGAGCTGTTTTTT.

This clonotype has only a few counts. The CDR3 DNA reads as TGTGCCAGCAGCTTAGAAGGACTCAACTACGAGCAGTACTTC. Its protein is CASSLEGLNYEQYF. The rearrangement joins TRBV7-6 to TRBJ2-7; D perhaps matches TRBD2 (5 bases). Germline CDR1 and CDR2: SGHVS and FNYEAQ. CDR3 length equals 14 residues. V was trimmed by 1 base and J by 3 bases, leaving 10 bases between them.

This clonotype was seen more than once but under ten times. J is TRBJ2-1 and V is TRBV5-1, with TRBD1 matching 9 bases. This CDR3 has 14 amino acids. The trim removed 8 bases at V and 8 bases at J, leaving 11 bases unmatched. The germline CDR1 and CDR2 sequences are SGHRS and YFSETQ. The CDR3 nucleotides are TGCGCCAGTGGCCGGGGGACAGGGTCGGATGAGCAGTTCTTC. This encodes CASGRGTGSDEQFF.

The rearrangement joins TRBV6-2 or TRBV6-3 to TRBJ1-2; no clear D gene. Trimming removed 2 bases at V and 8 bases at J, with 12 bases between. In germline, CDR1 is MNHEY, CDR2 SVGEGT. CDR3 length: 13 amino acids. The CDR3 DNA reads as TGTGCCAGCAGTTACCTGGGTCCATGGGGCTACACCTTC. This codes for CASSYLGPWGYTF.

The V and J genes are TRBV6-2 or TRBV6-3 and TRBJ2-6; 7 bases align to TRBD1. This CDR3 contains 17 residues. Germline CDR1 and CDR2: MNHEY and SVGEGT. The V gene end was trimmed by 3 bases and the J gene end by 0 bases; junction bases not matched to a gene: 5. Here the CDR3 reads CASSYVQGSSGANVLTF. DNA of the CDR3: TGTGCCAGCAGTTATGTACAGGGGTCCTCTGGGGCCAACGTCCTGACTTTC.

In its sample, this clonotype was seen a few times. The chain carries TRBV7-6 and TRBJ1-1; TRBD1 matches at 7 bases. The CDR3 covers 15 residues. CDR1 SGHVS and CDR2 FNYEAQ come from the germline V gene. The ends lost 1 base at V and 3 bases at J; junction bases unmatched: 5. CDR3 DNA sequence: TGTGCCAGCAGCTTAGAAACAGGGGTCGACACTGAAGCTTTCTTT. Protein: CASSLETGVDTEAFF.

The sample holds a few counts of this clonotype. This sequence joins TRBV28 and TRBJ1-6; 9 bases agree with TRBD1. Trimming took 6 bases from V and 6 from J; bases not matched to a gene: 3. The CDR3 contains 14 residues. Germline values: CDR1 MDHEN, CDR2 SYDVKM. The CDR3 DNA reads TGTGCCAGCAGGACAGGGGGGAGTAATTCACCCCTCCACTTT. Translation gives CASRTGGSNSPLHF. The entire variable domain, with the rest obtained from reference TRBV28 and TRBJ1-6, is as follows: DVKVTQSSRYLVKRTGEKVFLECVQDMDHENMFWYRQDPGLGLRLIYFSYDVKMKEKGDIPEGYSVSREKKERFSLILESASTNQTSMYLCASRTGGSNSPLHFGNGTRLTVT.

This clonotype was seen many times. The CDR3 nucleotides read TGTGCCAGCAGTCAGGGCGGCTATGGCTACACCTTC. Protein product: CASSQGGYGYTF. The V call is TRBV28, the J call TRBJ1-2, with D perhaps matching TRBD1 (5 bases). V lost 5 bases and J lost 4, with 8 bases in between. Germline assignment: CDR1 MDHEN and CDR2 SYDVKM. CDR3 length equals 12 residues.

This clonotype was seen many times. V usage is TRBV15 and J usage is TRBJ2-2, with D hard to call. The CDR3 covers 13 residues. Trimming removed 2 bases at V and 10 bases at J, with 11 bases between. Looked up from germline, CDR1 is LNHNV and CDR2 is YYDKDF (reference sequence). This chain's CDR3 is CATSRPLDVELFF. CDR3 nucleotide sequence: TGTGCCACCAGCAGACCTCTTGATGTGGAGCTGTTTTTT.

The chain couples TRBV9 to TRBJ2-7, with D maybe TRBD1 (5 bases). The V gene lost 4 bases and the J gene lost 0 bases, with 11 bases spanning the gap. The CDR3 consists of 14 residues. CDR1 is SGDLS, CDR2 YYNGEE, per germline. CDR3 sequence reads: CASSPETDSYEQYF. In DNA form, the CDR3 reads TGTGCCAGCAGCCCAGAGACAGACTCCTACGAGCAGTACTTC.

The V call is TRBV20-1, the J call TRBJ2-7, with D possibly matching TRBD2 (6 bases). Trimming pared 4 bases from V and 2 bases from J, leaving 15 bases between. This CDR3 comprises 14 residues. The germline V gene encodes CDR1 DFQATT and CDR2 SNEGSKA (reference sequence). The DNA of the CDR3 is TGCAGTGCTACCCCAGGCGGGGCCCCCTACGAGCAGTACTTC. Its protein is CSATPGGAPYEQYF.

This sequence joins TRBV15 and TRBJ2-7; D unresolved. The CDR3 spans 13 residues. Between the trimmed V and J ends, which lost 0 bases and 6 bases, there was a span of 9 bases. Germline CDR1 is LNHNV and CDR2 is YYDKDF (reference sequence). This CDR3 is CATSRDLGGEQYF. CDR3 nucleotides: TGTGCCACCAGCAGAGATTTAGGCGGCGAGCAGTACTTC.

This chain uses TRBV12-3 or TRBV12-4 with TRBJ1-6, with D perhaps TRBD1 (6 bases). Trimming cost V 5 bases and J 8 bases, with 10 bases left between them. The CDR3 totals 13 residues. For the CDR3, the DNA is TGTGCCAGCAGTAGTTACAGGGATTCACCCCTCCACTTT. Protein sequence: CASSSYRDSPLHF.

This chain joins TRBV5-1 and TRBJ2-4; 7 bases match TRBD1. The germline V gene encodes CDR1 SGHRS and CDR2 YFSETQ. V shed 0 bases and J 10 bases; nucleotides not matched to a gene: 7. The CDR3 consists of 14 residues. The CDR3, as DNA: TGCGCCAGCAGCTTGGAGACAGGGAGAGGGATTCAGTACTTC. Amino acids: CASSLETGRGIQYF.

This clonotype was picked up many times. This chain joins TRBV5-6 and TRBJ2-1; TRBD2 is a possible D gene (5 bases). The CDR3 runs to 11 residues. CDR1 and CDR2 from the germline V gene are SGHDT and YYEEEE. Trimming shortened V by 3 bases and J by 15 bases, and 13 bases separated the two germline ends. The CDR3 sequence: CASSSDSLVFF. The CDR3 nucleotides are TGTGCCAGCAGCTCGGACTCCCTTGTGTTCTTC. Based on the CDR3 plus reference TRBV5-6 and TRBJ2-1, the full variable domain is DAGVTQSPTHLIKTRGQQVTLRCSPKSGHDTVSWYQQALGQGPQFIFQYYEEEERQRGNFPDRFSGHQFPNYSSELNVNALLLGDSALYLCASSSDSLVFFGPGTRLTVL.

The V gene is TRBV29-1, the J gene TRBJ2-7, with D perhaps TRBD1 or TRBD2 (6 bases each). The CDR3 runs 15 residues. V shed 0 bases and J shed 5 bases, with 17 bases lying between them. Germline V gene sequence: CDR1 SQVTM, CDR2 ANQGSEA. The chain's CDR3 is CSVEEGAPGGDEQYF. CDR3 coding DNA: TGCAGCGTTGAAGAGGGGGCGCCGGGCGGGGACGAGCAGTACTTC.

This clonotype was seen ten or more times. The V gene is TRBV7-2, the J gene TRBJ2-2, with 7 bases fitting TRBD2. Trimming took 2 bases from V and 5 from J; bases not matched to a gene: 2. This CDR3 spans 14 amino acids. Germline V gene data show CDR1 as SGHTA and CDR2 as FQGNSA. CDR3 DNA sequence: TGTGCCAGCAGCTTACAGCGGGGTACCGGGGAGCTGTTTTTT. Translating gives CASSLQRGTGELFF.

This rearrangement joins TRBV20-1 to TRBJ1-6; TRBD1 matches 8 bases. V lost 6 bases, J lost 4 bases, and 8 bases stayed unmatched. Germline assignment: CDR1 DFQATT and CDR2 SNEGSKA (reference sequence). The CDR3 spans 15 residues. CDR3 in DNA: TGCAGTGCCGGGGGACAGGTTGTTTATAATTCACCCCTCCACTTT. Translated: CSAGGQVVYNSPLHF.

With regard to this clonotype: A read error may account for a junction end that differs from germline. This chain links TRBV7-2 with TRBJ1-5; D gene uncertain. The length of the CDR3 is 14 residues. Germline V gene data show CDR1 as SGHTA and CDR2 as FQGNSA. CDR3 protein: CASGLIYGDQPQHF. The CDR3 DNA sequence: TGTGCCAGCGGCTTGATATATGGGGATCAGCCCCAGCATTTT.

This clonotype came up many times. V gene TRBV20-1 combines with J gene TRBJ1-4; 7 nucleotides align to TRBD1. This CDR3 spans 15 amino acids. With 2 bases clipped from V and 4 bases from J, the junction kept 7 bases outside the gene matches. The germline V gene encodes CDR1 DFQATT and CDR2 SNEGSKA (reference sequence). The CDR3 here is CSARIPGGGNEKLFF. CDR3 nucleotides: TGCAGTGCTAGAATCCCAGGGGGAGGTAATGAAAAACTGTTTTTT.

This clonotype was seen a few times. This chain connects TRBV6-1 to TRBJ1-2, with a possible D match to TRBD1 (6 bases). This CDR3 is 12 amino acids long. V shed 6 bases and J shed 3 bases, with 8 bases lying between them. CDR1 and CDR2 (germline): MNHNS, SASEGT. Written as DNA, the CDR3 is TGTGCCAGCAGACAGGGCGACTATGGCTACACCTTC. It yields the protein CASRQGDYGYTF.